The rows below give T cell receptor beta chains drawn from one sample of a study of T cell changes during pregnancy in multiple sclerosis. The data were produced by immunoSEQ multiplex PCR, yet TCRdb's version contains in-frame clones alone and is incomplete. The sample records roughly 38,000 clones, approximately 94% being singletons. The material sequenced was CD4+ T cells from peripheral blood mononuclear cells, taken in the third trimester of pregnancy. These receptors were obtained from a female donor with multiple sclerosis, enrolled in a pregnancy study. CDR3s include the opening cysteine and the closing phenylalanine or tryptophan. The order of the fields is D gene, V gene, CDR3 length, J gene, clone size, CDR3 protein, CDR3 DNA. D genes are given only for firm matches. Not every row has a clone size; where given, it reads once, few, many or a size class.

d_gene: TRBD2; v_gene: TRBV7-2; len: 15; j_gene: TRBJ2-5; abundance: .; CDR3aa: CASSLAWLAEETQYF; CDR3nt: TGTGCCAGCAGCTTAGCGTGGCTAGCGGAGGAGACCCAGTACTTC
d_gene: .; v_gene: TRBV19; len: 16; j_gene: TRBJ1-2; abundance: .; CDR3aa: CASSSPYRDTSYGYTF; CDR3nt: TGTGCCAGTAGTTCCCCCTACCGGGACACCTCCTATGGCTACACCTTC
d_gene: .; v_gene: TRBV28; len: 14; j_gene: TRBJ2-7; abundance: .; CDR3aa: CASSLTGTLNEQYF; CDR3nt: TGTGCCAGCAGTCTGACCGGGACACTTAACGAGCAGTACTTC
d_gene: .; v_gene: TRBV6-6; len: 14; j_gene: TRBJ1-4; abundance: .; CDR3aa: CASSYSQVNEKLFF; CDR3nt: TGTGCCAGCAGTTACAGCCAGGTTAATGAAAAACTGTTTTTT
d_gene: .; v_gene: TRBV18; len: 13; j_gene: TRBJ2-3; abundance: .; CDR3aa: CASSPESTDTQYF; CDR3nt: TGTGCCAGCTCACCGGAGAGCACAGATACGCAGTATTTT
d_gene: TRBD2; v_gene: TRBV29-1; len: 16; j_gene: TRBJ2-2; abundance: .; CDR3aa: CSAGTSGGAGPGELFF; CDR3nt: TGCAGCGCGGGGACTAGCGGGGGGGCCGGCCCCGGGGAGCTGTTTTTT
d_gene: .; v_gene: TRBV29-1; len: 12; j_gene: TRBJ2-7; abundance: once; CDR3aa: CSVFGQGYEQYF; CDR3nt: TGCAGCGTGTTTGGTCAGGGCTACGAGCAGTACTTC
d_gene: TRBD1; v_gene: TRBV6-1; len: 16; j_gene: TRBJ1-5; abundance: .; CDR3aa: CASSERGRGPHQPQHF; CDR3nt: TGTGCCAGCAGTGAAAGGGGCAGGGGGCCTCATCAGCCCCAGCATTTT
d_gene: .; v_gene: TRBV2; len: 15; j_gene: TRBJ2-7; abundance: .; CDR3aa: CASRSERSRIDEQYF; CDR3nt: TGTGCCAGCAGGTCGGAACGCTCTAGAATCGACGAGCAGTACTTC
d_gene: TRBD1; v_gene: TRBV7-8; len: 18; j_gene: TRBJ1-1; abundance: .; CDR3aa: CASSLAMDRGRLVTEAFF; CDR3nt: TGTGCCAGCAGCTTAGCTATGGACAGGGGGCGGTTGGTTACTGAAGCTTTCTTT
d_gene: .; v_gene: TRBV6-5; len: 12; j_gene: TRBJ2-7; abundance: .; CDR3aa: CASSSALREQYF; CDR3nt: TGTGCCAGCAGTTCCGCCCTCCGGGAGCAGTACTTC
d_gene: TRBD1; v_gene: TRBV9; len: 18; j_gene: TRBJ1-6; abundance: .; CDR3aa: CASSIWDSPSSYNSPLHF; CDR3nt: TGTGCCAGCAGCATCTGGGACAGCCCCAGCTCCTATAATTCACCCCTCCACTTT
d_gene: TRBD2; v_gene: TRBV19; len: 16; j_gene: TRBJ2-7; abundance: .; CDR3aa: CASSARQREGYHEQYF; CDR3nt: TGTGCCAGTAGTGCAAGACAGCGGGAGGGCTACCACGAGCAGTACTTC
d_gene: TRBD2; v_gene: TRBV2; len: 15; j_gene: TRBJ2-1; abundance: .; CDR3aa: CASSVGRGSYNEQFF; CDR3nt: TGTGCCAGCAGTGTCGGGAGGGGATCCTACAATGAGCAGTTCTTC
d_gene: .; v_gene: TRBV7-2; len: 11; j_gene: TRBJ1-1; abundance: .; CDR3aa: CASSWSYEAFF; CDR3nt: TGTGCCAGCAGCTGGAGTTATGAAGCTTTCTTT
d_gene: .; v_gene: TRBV5-1; len: 17; j_gene: TRBJ2-3; abundance: .; CDR3aa: CASSLVRAVSLTDTQYF; CDR3nt: TGCGCCAGCAGCTTGGTCCGAGCGGTTTCCCTCACAGATACGCAGTATTTT
d_gene: .; v_gene: TRBV11-2; len: 14; j_gene: TRBJ2-1; abundance: .; CDR3aa: CASSESGFDNEQFF; CDR3nt: TGTGCCAGCAGCGAATCGGGGTTCGACAATGAGCAGTTCTTC
d_gene: .; v_gene: TRBV15; len: 16; j_gene: TRBJ2-7; abundance: .; CDR3aa: CATSRDLSRQGGEQYF; CDR3nt: TGTGCCACCAGCCGTGATCTGTCGAGACAGGGAGGCGAGCAGTACTTC
d_gene: .; v_gene: TRBV7-8; len: 13; j_gene: TRBJ1-5; abundance: few; CDR3aa: CASSSQGYQPQHF; CDR3nt: TGTGCCAGCAGCAGTCAGGGGTATCAGCCCCAGCATTTT
d_gene: .; v_gene: TRBV27; len: 15; j_gene: TRBJ2-3; abundance: .; CDR3aa: CATSIFAATTDTQYF; CDR3nt: TGTGCCACCTCGATTTTCGCGGCGACCACAGATACGCAGTATTTT
d_gene: TRBD1; v_gene: TRBV7-2; len: 14; j_gene: TRBJ2-7; abundance: .; CDR3aa: CASSLGAGGYEQYF; CDR3nt: TGTGCCAGCAGCTTAGGGGCAGGGGGATACGAGCAGTACTTC
d_gene: .; v_gene: TRBV28; len: 13; j_gene: TRBJ1-2; abundance: .; CDR3aa: CASSPQGIRGYTF; CDR3nt: TGTGCCAGCAGTCCTCAGGGAATACGTGGCTACACCTTC
d_gene: .; v_gene: TRBV5-1; len: 14; j_gene: TRBJ2-2; abundance: .; CDR3aa: CASSIDRDTGELFF; CDR3nt: TGCGCCAGCAGCATTGACAGAGACACCGGGGAGCTGTTTTTT
d_gene: TRBD2; v_gene: TRBV15; len: 16; j_gene: TRBJ2-2; abundance: .; CDR3aa: CATSRPGTIVPGELFF; CDR3nt: TGTGCCACCAGCAGACCCGGGACTATAGTCCCCGGGGAGCTGTTTTTT
d_gene: TRBD1; v_gene: TRBV7-8; len: 18; j_gene: TRBJ1-1; abundance: .; CDR3aa: CASTIRGDRVSMNTEAFF; CDR3nt: TGTGCCAGCACCATAAGAGGGGACAGGGTTTCTATGAACACTGAAGCTTTCTTT
d_gene: .; v_gene: TRBV2; len: 12; j_gene: TRBJ1-5; abundance: .; CDR3aa: CASSRGNQPQHF; CDR3nt: TGTGCCAGTTCTAGGGGAAATCAGCCCCAGCATTTT
d_gene: TRBD1; v_gene: TRBV7-9; len: 14; j_gene: TRBJ1-1; abundance: .; CDR3aa: CASSSQGRDTEAFF; CDR3nt: TGTGCCAGCAGCTCACAGGGGCGGGACACTGAAGCTTTCTTT
d_gene: TRBD1; v_gene: TRBV7-8; len: 18; j_gene: TRBJ1-4; abundance: .; CDR3aa: CASSLAGHQGAANEKLFF; CDR3nt: TGTGCCAGCAGCTTAGCGGGGCATCAGGGGGCTGCTAATGAAAAACTGTTTTTT
d_gene: TRBD2; v_gene: TRBV7-9; len: 18; j_gene: TRBJ2-7; abundance: .; CDR3aa: CASSLGSLRGGRSYEQYF; CDR3nt: TGTGCCAGCAGCTTAGGCTCCCTACGGGGCGGGAGGTCCTACGAGCAGTACTTC
d_gene: TRBD1; v_gene: TRBV5-4; len: 16; j_gene: TRBJ1-1; abundance: once; CDR3aa: CASSSPGQEVNTEAFF; CDR3nt: TGTGCCAGCAGCTCCCCGGGACAGGAGGTGAACACTGAAGCTTTCTTT
d_gene: TRBD2; v_gene: TRBV27; len: 16; j_gene: TRBJ2-1; abundance: .; CDR3aa: CASSFTQPGLPSEQFF; CDR3nt: TGTGCCAGCAGTTTCACTCAGCCGGGACTACCAAGCGAGCAGTTCTTC
d_gene: TRBD2; v_gene: TRBV2; len: 13; j_gene: TRBJ2-3; abundance: .; CDR3aa: CASRGGVADTQYF; CDR3nt: TGTGCCAGCAGGGGGGGGGTCGCAGATACGCAGTATTTT
d_gene: .; v_gene: TRBV7-9; len: 14; j_gene: TRBJ1-6; abundance: .; CDR3aa: CASSSLGHNSPLHF; CDR3nt: TGTGCCAGCAGCTCCCTGGGGCATAATTCACCCCTCCACTTT
d_gene: .; v_gene: TRBV6-1; len: 17; j_gene: TRBJ1-4; abundance: .; CDR3aa: CASSEDSPRTVNEKLFF; CDR3nt: TGTGCCAGCAGTGAAGACAGCCCCCGGACAGTTAATGAAAAACTGTTTTTT
d_gene: TRBD1; v_gene: TRBV15; len: 16; j_gene: TRBJ2-2; abundance: .; CDR3aa: CATSRTGGSGAGELFF; CDR3nt: TGTGCCACCAGCAGAACAGGGGGCTCGGGGGCCGGGGAGCTGTTTTTT
d_gene: TRBD1; v_gene: TRBV10-3; len: 15; j_gene: TRBJ1-6; abundance: .; CDR3aa: CAISESGGANSPLHF; CDR3nt: TGTGCCATCAGTGAGTCAGGGGGCGCGAATTCACCCCTCCACTTT
d_gene: TRBD1; v_gene: TRBV5-1; len: 14; j_gene: TRBJ2-1; abundance: .; CDR3aa: CASSLEGGSDEQFF; CDR3nt: TGCGCCAGCAGCTTGGAAGGGGGCTCGGATGAGCAGTTCTTC
d_gene: TRBD1; v_gene: TRBV7-9; len: 13; j_gene: TRBJ2-3; abundance: .; CDR3aa: CASSSTGADTQYF; CDR3nt: TGTGCCAGCAGCTCGACAGGGGCAGATACGCAGTATTTT
d_gene: TRBD1; v_gene: TRBV10-3; len: 14; j_gene: TRBJ1-6; abundance: .; CDR3aa: CAIRGQGNNSPLHF; CDR3nt: TGTGCCATCAGAGGACAGGGGAATAATTCACCCCTCCACTTT
d_gene: .; v_gene: TRBV21-1; len: 18; j_gene: TRBJ2-3; abundance: .; CDR3aa: CASSKPQLLADHTDTQYF; CDR3nt: TGTGCCAGCAGCAAACCCCAACTCCTAGCGGACCACACAGATACGCAGTATTTT
d_gene: .; v_gene: TRBV19; len: 14; j_gene: TRBJ1-1; abundance: .; CDR3aa: CASSGLTGNTEAFF; CDR3nt: TGTGCCAGTAGTGGCTTGACAGGAAACACTGAAGCTTTCTTT
d_gene: .; v_gene: TRBV30; len: 16; j_gene: TRBJ1-4; abundance: .; CDR3aa: CAWSVNPLLRGEKLFF; CDR3nt: TGTGCCTGGAGTGTAAACCCCCTTCTGCGGGGGGAAAAACTGTTTTTT
d_gene: TRBD2; v_gene: TRBV5-1; len: 15; j_gene: TRBJ2-1; abundance: once; CDR3aa: CASSPGTSGYNEQFF; CDR3nt: TGCGCCAGCAGCCCCGGGACTAGCGGCTACAATGAGCAGTTCTTC
d_gene: .; v_gene: TRBV5-1; len: 14; j_gene: TRBJ2-5; abundance: .; CDR3aa: CASSFVGEQETQYF; CDR3nt: TGCGCCAGCAGCTTTGTTGGGGAGCAAGAGACCCAGTACTTC
d_gene: TRBD1; v_gene: TRBV19; len: 13; j_gene: TRBJ1-3; abundance: .; CDR3aa: CASSTRDRDTIYF; CDR3nt: TGTGCCAGTAGTACCCGGGACAGAGACACCATATATTTT
d_gene: TRBD1; v_gene: TRBV7-6; len: 15; j_gene: TRBJ1-6; abundance: .; CDR3aa: CASSLLQGNNSPLHF; CDR3nt: TGTGCCAGCAGCTTACTACAGGGGAATAATTCACCCCTCCACTTT
d_gene: .; v_gene: TRBV19; len: 15; j_gene: TRBJ1-3; abundance: .; CDR3aa: CASSIGPGSGNTIYF; CDR3nt: TGTGCCAGTAGTATTGGCCCAGGCTCTGGAAACACCATATATTTT
d_gene: TRBD1; v_gene: TRBV19; len: 15; j_gene: TRBJ1-5; abundance: .; CDR3aa: CASSIGTGGGQPQHF; CDR3nt: TGTGCCAGTAGTATCGGGACAGGGGGGGGTCAGCCCCAGCATTTT
d_gene: .; v_gene: TRBV6-6; len: 16; j_gene: TRBJ2-7; abundance: .; CDR3aa: CASSYSPDRTTYEQYF; CDR3nt: TGTGCCAGCAGTTACTCCCCGGACAGGACTACCTACGAGCAGTACTTC
d_gene: .; v_gene: TRBV6-1; len: 13; j_gene: TRBJ2-7; abundance: .; CDR3aa: CAANRGERYEQYF; CDR3nt: TGTGCCGCTAATCGGGGAGAGCGGTACGAGCAGTACTTC
d_gene: .; v_gene: TRBV7-8; len: 15; j_gene: TRBJ2-1; abundance: once; CDR3aa: CASSSLAISYNEQFF; CDR3nt: TGTGCCAGCAGCTCCTTAGCGATCTCCTACAATGAGCAGTTCTTC